This T cell receptor beta chain stems from a study of T-cell memory formation after mild COVID-19. V was pared by 1 base and J by 2 bases, with 8 bases between. The CDR3 has 14 residues. TCRdb used MiXCR to reprocess the 5' RACE reads, holding one entry per CDR3 protein. This sample has some 320,000 distinct CDR3 sequences, with roughly an eighth found just once. This clonotype was seen repeatedly, ten times or more. The receptor comes from a young man who had mild COVID-19 (a few samples of this study predate the infection). Cell type and time point are not known. The sequencing sample was made of PBMCs or a T cell subset sorted from them (not recorded which). The genes are TRBV12-3 or TRBV12-4 and TRBJ2-5; unclear D gene. CDR3 in DNA: TGTGCCAGCAGTTTAGGGCAATTTCAAGAGACCCAGTACTTC. Translated: CASSLGQFQETQYF.